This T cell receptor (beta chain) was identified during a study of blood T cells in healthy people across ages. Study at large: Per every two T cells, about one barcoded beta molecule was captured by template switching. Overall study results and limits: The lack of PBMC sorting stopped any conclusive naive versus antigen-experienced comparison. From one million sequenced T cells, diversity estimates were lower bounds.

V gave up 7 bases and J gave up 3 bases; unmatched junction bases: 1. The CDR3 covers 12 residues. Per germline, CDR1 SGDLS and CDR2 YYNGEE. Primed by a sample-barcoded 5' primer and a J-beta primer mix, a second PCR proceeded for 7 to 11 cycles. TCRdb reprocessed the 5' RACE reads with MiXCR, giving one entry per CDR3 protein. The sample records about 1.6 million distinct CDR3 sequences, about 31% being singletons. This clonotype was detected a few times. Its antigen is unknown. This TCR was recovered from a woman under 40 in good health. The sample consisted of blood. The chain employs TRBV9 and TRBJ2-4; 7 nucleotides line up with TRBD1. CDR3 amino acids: CASGTVKNIQYF. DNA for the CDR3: TGTGCCAGCGGGACAGTCAAAAACATTCAGTACTTC.